Listed here is a single T cell receptor beta chain. Enrollment shut out patients with autoimmune disease history or systemic immunosuppression. Sequencing was performed with immunoSEQ multiplex PCR; in TCRdb, only in-frame clones are kept and a portion is missing. Of roughly 70,000 clones in the sample, approximately 90% were seen once. This sample stems from a study of OX40 agonist ivuxolimab in advanced cancers. This CDR3 comprises 15 residues. In germline, CDR1 is SNHLY, CDR2 FYNNEI. Trimming removed 0 bases at V and 14 bases at J, with 17 bases between. The origin of this receptor is an adult with an advanced solid tumor such as melanoma, head and neck, liver or kidney cancer. The rearrangement uses TRBV2 and TRBJ1-6; D is possibly TRBD1 (5 bases). The input for sequencing was CD4+ or CD8+ T cells sorted from blood, taken in a trial of the OX40 agonist ivuxolimab. CDR3: CASSEAEGAGGSLHF. The CDR3 DNA reads TGTGCCAGCAGTGAAGCGGAAGGGGCCGGTGGGTCCCTCCACTTT.